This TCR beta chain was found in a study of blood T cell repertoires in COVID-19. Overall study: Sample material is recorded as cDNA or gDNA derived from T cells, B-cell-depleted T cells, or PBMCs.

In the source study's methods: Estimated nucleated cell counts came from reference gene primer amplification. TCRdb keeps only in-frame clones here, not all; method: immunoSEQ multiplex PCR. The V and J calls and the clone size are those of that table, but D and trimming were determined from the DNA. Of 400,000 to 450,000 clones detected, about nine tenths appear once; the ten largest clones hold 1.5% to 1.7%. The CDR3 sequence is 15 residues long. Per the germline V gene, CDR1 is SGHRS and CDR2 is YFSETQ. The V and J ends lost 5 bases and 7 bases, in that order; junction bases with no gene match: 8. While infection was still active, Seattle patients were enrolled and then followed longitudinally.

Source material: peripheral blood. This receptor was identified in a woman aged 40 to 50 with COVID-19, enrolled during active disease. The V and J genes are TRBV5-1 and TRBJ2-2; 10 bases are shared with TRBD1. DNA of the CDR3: TGCGCCAGCAGACCGACAGGGGGCACGGACGGGGAGCTGTTTTTT. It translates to CASRPTGGTDGELFF.